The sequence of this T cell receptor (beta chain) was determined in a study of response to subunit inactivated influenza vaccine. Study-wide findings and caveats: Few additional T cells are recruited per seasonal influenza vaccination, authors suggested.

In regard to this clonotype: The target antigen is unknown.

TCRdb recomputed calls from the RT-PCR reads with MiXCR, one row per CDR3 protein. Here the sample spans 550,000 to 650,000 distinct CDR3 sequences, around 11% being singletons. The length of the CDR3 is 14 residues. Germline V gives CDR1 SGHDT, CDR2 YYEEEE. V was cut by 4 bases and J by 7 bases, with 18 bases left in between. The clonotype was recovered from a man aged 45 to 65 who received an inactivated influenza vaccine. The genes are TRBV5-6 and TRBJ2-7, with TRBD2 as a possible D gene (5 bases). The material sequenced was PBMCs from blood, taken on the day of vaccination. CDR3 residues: CASSITGVEPEQYF. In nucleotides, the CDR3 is TGTGCCAGCAGCATTACCGGGGTAGAACCTGAGCAGTACTTC. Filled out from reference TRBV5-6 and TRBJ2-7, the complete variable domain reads DAGVTQSPTHLIKTRGQQVTLRCSPKSGHDTVSWYQQALGQGPQFIFQYYEEEERQRGNFPDRFSGHQFPNYSSELNVNALLLGDSALYLCASSITGVEPEQYFGPGTRLTVT.